The rows below give T cell receptor beta chains drawn from one sample of a study of early T cells in non-severe SARS-CoV-2 infection. TCRdb itself ran the 5' RACE reads through MiXCR, one entry per CDR3 protein. The sample has 25,000 to 35,000 distinct CDR3 sequences, around 7% seen once; the top ten hold 2.5% to 3%. The sample consisted of whole blood. The receptors derive from an adult who was a healthcare worker with PCR-confirmed SARS-CoV-2 infection or an uninfected control (not recorded which). Each CDR3 is given with its conserved first and last residue. The order of the fields is CDR3 DNA, CDR3 protein, D gene, clone size, J gene, V gene. D genes are given only for firm matches. Some rows have no size entry. The others give once, few or many, or a class for an expanded clone.

TGTGCCAGCAGTTTTAGGCGGCGGGAGGGCCGGTGGGATGAGCAGTTCTTC,CASSFRRREGRWDEQFF,TRBD2,many,TRBJ2-1,TRBV28
TGTGCCTGGAGTGTACTTAACTATGGCTACACCTTC,CAWSVLNYGYTF,NA,few,TRBJ1-2,TRBV30
TGTGCCAGCAGTCCTGCGGCAGGGCTTAATTGGGAGCAGTTCTTC,CASSPAAGLNWEQFF,NA,NA,TRBJ2-1,TRBV28
TGTGCCAGCAGCCGGACTAGCTCGCCCTACAATGAGCAGTTCTTC,CASSRTSSPYNEQFF,TRBD2,few,TRBJ2-1,TRBV7-3
TGCGCCAGCAGCTTGGTAGGGGGGGTTTCCTACAATGAGCAGTTCTTC,CASSLVGGVSYNEQFF,NA,many,TRBJ2-1,TRBV5-1
TGTGCCAGTAGTATTTATTTCGGGAACACTGAAGCTTTCTTT,CASSIYFGNTEAFF,NA,many,TRBJ1-1,TRBV19
TGTGCCAGCAGCTTAGAGCCAGCCGGACACCTAAATTCACCCCTCCACTTT,CASSLEPAGHLNSPLHF,NA,NA,TRBJ1-6,TRBV7-6
TGTGCCAGCAGCCCGGGACAGGTTTTTTCACCCCTCCACTTT,CASSPGQVFSPLHF,TRBD1,few,TRBJ1-6,TRBV7-9
TGTGCCAGCAGTTACTCCGGAGGAGAAAAAGCTTTCTTT,CASSYSGGEKAFF,NA,many,TRBJ1-1,TRBV6-5
TGTGCCAGCTCACCACGTTCGGAAGGGACCCAGTACTTC,CASSPRSEGTQYF,NA,medium-sized,TRBJ2-5,TRBV18
TGTGCCAGCAGTTCCAGGGGCTCTGGGGCCAACGTCCTGACTTTC,CASSSRGSGANVLTF,NA,few,TRBJ2-6,TRBV11-3
TGTGCCAGCTCACCGCTGAGCGGGTTGAGCTCCTACAATGAGCAGTTCTTC,CASSPLSGLSSYNEQFF,NA,many,TRBJ2-1,TRBV18
TGTGCCAGCAGCTACCCGGGCAACCCTCCGGAGACCCAGTACTTC,CASSYPGNPPETQYF,NA,few,TRBJ2-5,TRBV28
TGTGCCATCAGTGAGGGACTAGCGGGAAGAGAGACCCAGTACTTC,CAISEGLAGRETQYF,TRBD2,many,TRBJ2-5,TRBV10-3
TGTGCCACCAGCAGAGAAGGGTACACTGAAGCTTTCTTT,CATSREGYTEAFF,NA,many,TRBJ1-1,TRBV15
TGTGCCAGCAGCTTACTCGGGACAGGGGGCGGAACTGAAGCTTTCTTT,CASSLLGTGGGTEAFF,TRBD1,many,TRBJ1-1,TRBV7-6
TGCGCCAGCAGCCTTGAAGCGGCACTCTACAATGAGCAGTTCTTC,CASSLEAALYNEQFF,NA,NA,TRBJ2-1,TRBV4-3
TGCGCCAGCACCCTATCCCGACTAGCGGGAATGGAGCAGTTCTTC,CASTLSRLAGMEQFF,TRBD2,many,TRBJ2-1,TRBV5-1
TGCAGTGAAGGGGGCGCGGCCAACAATGAGCAGTTCTTC,CSEGGAANNEQFF,TRBD1,many,TRBJ2-1,TRBV20-1
TGCAGCGTGGGACAGGGTATCTCCTACGAGCAGTACTTC,CSVGQGISYEQYF,TRBD1,few,TRBJ2-7,TRBV29-1
TGCAGCGTTGCAACAGGGACGGACACTGAAGCTTTCTTT,CSVATGTDTEAFF,NA,many,TRBJ1-1,TRBV29-1
TGTGCCAGCAGTGGACAGGAAAACACTGAAGCTTTCTTT,CASSGQENTEAFF,TRBD1,many,TRBJ1-1,TRBV6-5
TGTGCCAGCAGCCAAGAACTGGGAAACAGGGGGCTCAACACCGGGGAGCTGTTTTTT,CASSQELGNRGLNTGELFF,TRBD1,NA,TRBJ2-2,TRBV3-1
TGTGCCAGCAGTGAGTTACGTGAGACCCAGTACTTC,CASSELRETQYF,NA,many,TRBJ2-5,TRBV2
TGCAGTGCTAGAGAGCTCCCAGGGAAAGGTACTGAAGCTTTCTTT,CSARELPGKGTEAFF,NA,NA,TRBJ1-1,TRBV20-1
TGTGCCAGCACGGGGTCGGTTAATCAGCCCCAGCATTTT,CASTGSVNQPQHF,NA,many,TRBJ1-5,TRBV6-2/TRBV6-3
TGCAGTGCGAAACGCCCGGGAGGTTTCGAGCAGTACTTC,CSAKRPGGFEQYF,TRBD2,NA,TRBJ2-7,TRBV20-1
TGTGCCAGCAGCCCATTACCACCAGGGCAGTCCTACAATGAGCAGTTCTTC,CASSPLPPGQSYNEQFF,NA,many,TRBJ2-1,TRBV7-6
TGTGCCAGCAGTGAGGGGGGGACTAGCGGGAGGTCCGCCTACTTC,CASSEGGTSGRSAYF,TRBD2,many,TRBJ2-7,TRBV6-1
TGTGCCAGCTCACCACTCGCCAGCCCCTACGAGCAGTACTTC,CASSPLASPYEQYF,NA,few,TRBJ2-7,TRBV18
TGTGCCAGCAGCCAAGTGGACGGGACCTACAATGAGCAGTTCTTC,CASSQVDGTYNEQFF,NA,many,TRBJ2-1,TRBV3-1
TGTGCCACCAGCAGACAGGGCATGAATGAAAAACTGTTTTTT,CATSRQGMNEKLFF,NA,many,TRBJ1-4,TRBV15
TGCAGCGTTGGTTGGCGGGAGTCCCACGAGCAGTACTTC,CSVGWRESHEQYF,TRBD2,few,TRBJ2-7,TRBV29-1
TGCAGCGCCACCCAGGGAGAAGCCAAAAACATTCAGTACTTC,CSATQGEAKNIQYF,NA,many,TRBJ2-4,TRBV29-1
TGCAGTGCCGGACTAGCGGGCGAACCCTACGAGCAGTACTTC,CSAGLAGEPYEQYF,TRBD2,many,TRBJ2-7,TRBV20-1
TGTGCCAGCAGCTTACGACTTAGCGAGACTAGGGAAGAGACCCAGTACTTC,CASSLRLSETREETQYF,NA,many,TRBJ2-5,TRBV7-6
TGCAGCGTTGAAGTTTCTATGAACACTGAAGCTTTCTTT,CSVEVSMNTEAFF,NA,many,TRBJ1-1,TRBV29-1
TGTGCCAGCAGCTTATTAGACCAAGAGACCCAGTACTTC,CASSLLDQETQYF,NA,many,TRBJ2-5,TRBV7-9
TGCAGTGCTAGACCTAGGACTAGCGGGAGACGCGACGAGCAGTACTTC,CSARPRTSGRRDEQYF,TRBD2,NA,TRBJ2-7,TRBV20-1
TGCAGCGTTGATCAGGGGATAGGCTCCTACAATGAGCAGTTCTTC,CSVDQGIGSYNEQFF,NA,many,TRBJ2-1,TRBV29-1